This entry is about one TCR beta chain. In the original workflow: Reference gene primers were amplified, and this amplification served to estimate nucleated cell counts. Using immunoSEQ multiplex PCR, the repertoire was profiled, and TCRdb retains in-frame clones only, with some absent. Clonal size and the V and J genes are those of that table, whereas D and trimming came from the DNA. The sample includes some 250,000 clones, 82% seen only once; the top ten take around 2.9%. The CDR3 sequence is 13 residues long. Trimming left V 5 bases short and J 8 bases short, with 15 bases between. The germline V gene has CDR1 SGHTA and CDR2 FQGNSA. This sample is drawn from a study of blood T cell repertoires in COVID-19. Looking at the study overall: The samples span acute and convalescent COVID-19 from the United States, Italy and Spain. T cells, B-cell-depleted T cells, or PBMCs supplied cDNA or gDNA.

Input material: peripheral blood. The TCR comes from a woman aged 18-29 years with acute or convalescent COVID-19. The chain couples TRBV7-2 to TRBJ1-2; possible D gene TRBD1, 6 bases. The CDR3 sequence is CASSPRQDPGYTF. The CDR3 DNA follows: TGTGCCAGCAGCCCCAGACAGGATCCGGGCTACACCTTC.